Listed here are 19 T cell receptor beta chains from one sample, sequenced in a study of blood T cell repertoires in COVID-19. Generated by immunoSEQ multiplex PCR, the TCRdb table keeps only in-frame clones and is missing some. Of roughly 340,000 clones listed, about 87% are singletons. The specimen was PBMCs or T cells enriched from blood (not recorded which). The receptors were gathered from a man in his forties or fifties in a cohort exposed to, infected with or recovered from COVID-19 (not recorded which).

The V gene is TRBV7-9, the J gene TRBJ2-5, with a weak D call TRBD1 (5 bases). Looked up from germline, CDR1 is SEHNR and CDR2 is FQNEAQ (reference sequence). V lost 2 bases and J lost 5, with 12 bases in between. The CDR3 consists of 14 residues. This chain's CDR3 is CASSLQGMRETQYF. The CDR3 nucleotides read TGTGCCAGCAGCTTACAGGGCATGCGGGAGACCCAGTACTTC. Together with reference TRBV7-9 and TRBJ2-5, the CDR3 gives the full variable domain: DTGVSQNPRHKITKRGQNVTFRCDPISEHNRLYWYRQTLGQGPEFLTYFQNEAQLEKSRLLSDRFSAERPKGSFSTLEIQRTEQGDSAMYLCASSLQGMRETQYFGPGTRLLVL.

This clone was seen just once. The rearrangement joins TRBV27 to TRBJ2-1; TRBD2 aligns across 10 bases. In germline, CDR1 is MNHEY, CDR2 SMNVEV (reference sequence). The junction had 5 bases not matched to a gene; V was cut back by 4 bases and J by 5 bases. The length of the CDR3 is 15 residues. This CDR3 reads CASSSIAGGNNEQFF. The CDR3 DNA reads as TGTGCCAGCAGTTCTATAGCGGGAGGCAACAATGAGCAGTTCTTC.

V is TRBV2 and J is TRBJ2-1, with 10 bases lining up with TRBD2. After removal of 9 bases from V and 5 bases from J, the junction contained 7 bases not matched to a gene. CDR1 SNHLY and CDR2 FYNNEI come from the germline V gene. The CDR3 has 14 amino acids. In DNA, the CDR3 is TGTGCCAGGGCGCGGACTAGCGGTAACAATGAGCAGTTCTTC. Translation gives CARARTSGNNEQFF.

The J gene is TRBJ1-3, the V gene TRBV3-1 (or the pseudogene TRBV3-2); D not certain. The germline V gene encodes CDR1 LGHDT and CDR2 YNNKEL (reference sequence). V gave up 3 bases and J gave up 0 bases, with 12 bases separating them. The CDR3 loop spans 16 amino acids. CDR3 bases: TGTGCCAGCAGCCAGTCCGACGGGTACTCTGGAAACACCATATATTTT. Its protein is CASSQSDGYSGNTIYF.

The chain combines TRBV11-1 with TRBJ1-6; no clear D gene. The V gene lost 4 bases and the J gene lost 8 bases, with 6 bases spanning the gap. From germline, CDR1 is SGHAT and CDR2 FQDESV (reference sequence). The CDR3 runs 12 residues. CDR3 loop: CASSSLDSPLHF. CDR3 nucleotides: TGTGCCAGCAGCTCACTAGATTCACCCCTCCACTTT.

The chain couples TRBV5-1 to TRBJ2-1; 7 bases line up with TRBD1. Trimming removed 4 bases from V and 7 bases from J; junction bases left unmatched: 8. CDR3 size: 14 residues. Germline loops: CDR1 SGHRS, CDR2 YFSETQ. CDR3 in DNA: TGCGCCAGCAGCGCCAACAGGGGAGTGAATGAGCAGTTCTTC. It translates to CASSANRGVNEQFF.

The rearrangement uses TRBV3-1 (or the pseudogene TRBV3-2) and TRBJ1-2; 7 bases map to TRBD1. With V trimmed by 3 bases and J by 4 bases, 5 bases remained unmatched. Looked up from germline, CDR1 is LGHDT and CDR2 is YNNKEL (reference sequence). The CDR3 consists of 14 residues. CDR3 sequence: CASSQTGRSYGYTF. Written as DNA, the CDR3 is TGTGCCAGCAGCCAGACAGGGCGTTCCTATGGCTACACCTTC.

This clone was picked up one time. The V and J genes are TRBV5-5 and TRBJ1-1; D perhaps matches TRBD1 (5 bases). V dropped 4 bases and J dropped 2 bases, with 15 bases sitting between them. CDR1 is SGHKS, CDR2 YYEKEE, per germline (reference sequence). CDR3 size: 15 residues. The CDR3 protein is CASSRETGQNTEAFF. DNA for the CDR3: TGTGCCAGCAGCCGCGAAACAGGACAAAACACTGAAGCTTTCTTT.

The sample holds one count of this clone. The chain has TRBV20-1 and TRBJ2-7; D is possibly TRBD2 (5 bases). V was pared by 7 bases and J by 6 bases, with 13 bases between. Germline CDR1 reads DFQATT; CDR2 reads SNEGSKA (reference sequence). This CDR3 spans 11 amino acids. Here the CDR3 reads CSVVGRGEQYF. DNA for the CDR3: TGCAGTGTTGTCGGTCGGGGCGAGCAGTACTTC.

The count of this clone is one. J is TRBJ1-1 and V is TRBV6-5, with D possibly being TRBD1 (6 bases). The CDR3 sequence is 14 residues long. Germline V gene lookup returns CDR1 MNHEY and CDR2 SVGAGI. V lost 6 bases, J lost 4 bases, and 15 bases lay in between. The CDR3, as DNA: TGTGCCAGCAGAGCCAAACAGGGCTTCACTGAAGCTTTCTTT. Residues: CASRAKQGFTEAFF.

This chain links TRBV5-1 with TRBJ2-5; 7 bases align to TRBD2. Germline V CDR1 and CDR2: SGHRS, YFSETQ. The trim removed 0 bases at V and 3 bases at J, leaving 5 bases unmatched. This CDR3 region has 15 residues. CDR3 amino acids: CASSLAGAGEETQYF. As DNA, the CDR3 is TGCGCCAGCAGCTTGGCCGGCGCGGGAGAAGAGACCCAGTACTTC.

This rearrangement joins TRBV21-1 to TRBJ2-5; the table's D gene call, TRBD2, was not cross checked with the DNA. TRBV21-1 is termed a pseudogene. The CDR3 consists of 17 residues. DNA for the CDR3: TGTGCCAGCAGCAAACTTTGGGTGGGGGACTACCAAGAGACCCAGTACTTC. Translated: CASSKLWVGDYQETQYF.

The rearrangement joins TRBV6-5 to TRBJ2-6; weak D call: TRBD2 (6 bases). CDR3 length: 15 amino acids. The germline CDR1 and CDR2 sequences are MNHEY and SVGAGI. Trimming cost V 6 bases and J 10 bases, with 19 bases left between them. CDR3 loop: CASSFYRPGENVLTF. CDR3 coding DNA: TGTGCCAGCAGCTTCTATCGTCCGGGGGAGAACGTCCTGACTTTC.

This rearrangement joins TRBV24-1 to TRBJ1-2, with 8 nucleotides matching TRBD1. With 3 bases clipped from V and 6 bases from J, the junction kept 2 bases outside the gene matches. The CDR3 is 13 amino acids. Looked up from germline, CDR1 is KGHDR and CDR2 is SFDVKD. The CDR3: CATSDRTGNGYTF. The CDR3 DNA reads TGTGCCACCAGTGATAGGACAGGGAATGGCTACACCTTC.

This clone has a single count. The chain is built from TRBV19 and TRBJ2-5; TRBD1 agrees at 9 bases. The CDR3 totals 13 residues. V was pared by 5 bases and J by 4 bases, with 2 bases of the junction left unmatched. CDR1 and CDR2 (germline): LNHDA, SQIVND (reference sequence). In DNA form, the CDR3 reads TGTGCCAGTAGTGTGGACAGGGGAGAGACCCAGTACTTC. Translated, it gives CASSVDRGETQYF. Filled out from reference TRBV19 and TRBJ2-5, the complete variable domain reads DGGITQSPKYLFRKEGQNVTLSCEQNLNHDAMYWYRQDPGQGLRLIYYSQIVNDFQKGDIAEGYSVSREKKESFPLTVTSAQKNPTAFYLCASSVDRGETQYFGPGTRLLVL.

V gene TRBV14 combines with J gene TRBJ2-7; D is perhaps TRBD2 (6 bases). This CDR3 is built from 18 residues. V shed 0 bases and J shed 6 bases, with 24 bases lying between them. The germline gives CDR1 SGHDN, CDR2 FVKESK. The CDR3 DNA is TGTGCCAGCAGCCAAGAAAACAACGACAGTAACGGGGGTCGCGAGCAGTACTTC. Protein sequence: CASSQENNDSNGGREQYF.

The rearrangement uses TRBV7-9 and TRBJ1-6; D is unresolved. The CDR3 has 13 residues. Germline V gene data show CDR1 as SEHNR and CDR2 as FQNEAQ (reference sequence). Deletions cut 5 bases from V and 5 bases from J, with 7 bases between. The CDR3 protein is CASSLNDNSPLHF. The CDR3, as DNA: TGTGCCAGCAGCCTAAATGATAATTCACCCCTCCACTTT. The whole variable domain, filled in from reference TRBV7-9 and TRBJ1-6, reads DTGVSQNPRHKITKRGQNVTFRCDPISEHNRLYWYRQTLGQGPEFLTYFQNEAQLEKSRLLSDRFSAERPKGSFSTLEIQRTEQGDSAMYLCASSLNDNSPLHFGNGTRLTVT.

The genes are TRBV27 and TRBJ1-6; 9 bases align to TRBD1. CDR3 length: 17 amino acids. Trimming took 0 bases from V and 5 from J; bases not matched to a gene: 5. Germline CDR1 is MNHEY and CDR2 is SMNVEV (reference sequence). Written as DNA, the CDR3 is TGTGCCAGCAGTTTATCCCGGACAGGGGCAAATAATTCACCCCTCCACTTT. Translating gives CASSLSRTGANNSPLHF.

This clone was recorded once. The chain has TRBV24-1 and TRBJ2-7, with D maybe TRBD2 (6 bases). Looked up from germline, CDR1 is KGHDR and CDR2 is SFDVKD. The CDR3 runs 14 residues. The germline V and J ends were trimmed by 1 base and 2 bases, with 8 bases remaining between them. The CDR3 sequence is CATSDFRRAYEQYF. CDR3 DNA: TGTGCCACCAGTGATTTCCGGAGGGCCTACGAGCAGTACTTC.